The present entry profiles one T cell receptor beta chain with its context. This CDR3 region has 15 residues. The germline V gene has CDR1 SGHDT and CDR2 YYEEEE. Trimming cost V 0 bases and J 1 base, with 9 bases left between them. The data were obtained in a study of control samples from healthy donors and cancer patients. Produced via immunoSEQ multiplex PCR; TCRdb's table is partial and in-frame only. The sample lists 95,000 to 150,000 clones, roughly 89% occurring once. The rearrangement uses TRBV5-6 and TRBJ2-3, with D perhaps being TRBD1 or TRBD2 (5 bases each). The clonotype originates from a man aged 25 to 40 in good health. The source material was blood. The chain's CDR3 is CASSLGQGGTDTQYF. The CDR3 DNA sequence: TGTGCCAGCAGCTTGGGGCAGGGAGGCACAGATACGCAGTATTTT.